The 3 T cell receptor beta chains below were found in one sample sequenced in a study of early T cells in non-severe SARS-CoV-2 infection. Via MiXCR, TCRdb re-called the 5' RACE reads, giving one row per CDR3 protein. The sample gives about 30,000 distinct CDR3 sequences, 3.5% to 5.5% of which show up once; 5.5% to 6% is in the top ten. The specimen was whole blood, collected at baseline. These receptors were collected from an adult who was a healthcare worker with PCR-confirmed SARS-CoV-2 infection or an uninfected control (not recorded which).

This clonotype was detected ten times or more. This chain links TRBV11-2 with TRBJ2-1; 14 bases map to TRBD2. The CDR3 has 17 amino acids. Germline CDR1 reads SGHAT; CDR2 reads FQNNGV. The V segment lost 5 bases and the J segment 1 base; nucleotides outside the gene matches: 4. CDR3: CASSLGTSGGSYNEQFF. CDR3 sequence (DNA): TGTGCCAGCAGCCTCGGGACTAGCGGGGGTTCCTACAATGAGCAGTTCTTC.

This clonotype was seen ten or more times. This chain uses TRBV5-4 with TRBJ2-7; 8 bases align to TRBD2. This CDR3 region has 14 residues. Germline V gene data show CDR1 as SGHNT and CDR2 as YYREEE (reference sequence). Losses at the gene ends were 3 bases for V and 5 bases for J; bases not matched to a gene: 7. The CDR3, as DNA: TGTGCCAGCAGCTCCGGGACTAGAAACGACGAGCAGTACTTC. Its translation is CASSSGTRNDEQYF. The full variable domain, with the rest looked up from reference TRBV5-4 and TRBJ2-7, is ETGVTQSPTHLIKTRGQQVTLRCSSQSGHNTVSWYQQALGQGPQFIFQYYREEENGRGNFPPRFSGLQFPNYSSELNVNALELDDSALYLCASSSGTRNDEQYFGPGTRLTVT.

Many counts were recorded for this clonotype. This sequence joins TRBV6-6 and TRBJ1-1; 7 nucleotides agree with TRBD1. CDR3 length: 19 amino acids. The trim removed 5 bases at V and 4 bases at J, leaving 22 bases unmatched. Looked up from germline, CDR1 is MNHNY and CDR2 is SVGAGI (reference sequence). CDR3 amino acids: CASSPPRSGQIPLSTEAFF. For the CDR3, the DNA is TGTGCCAGCAGTCCTCCGAGGTCGGGACAGATCCCTCTGTCCACTGAAGCTTTCTTT.